This T cell receptor beta chain is drawn from a study of OX40 agonist ivuxolimab in advanced cancers. Study-wide context: Two cutaneous melanoma patients and one hepatocellular carcinoma patient, three in all, had partial responses.

Measured with immunoSEQ multiplex PCR; TCRdb has only the in-frame clones, and not every one. The sample records 48,000 or so clones, about 81% being singletons. CDR1 and CDR2 from the germline V gene are SGHAT and FQNNGV. The CDR3 length is 12 residues. V gave up 10 bases and J gave up 6 bases, with 16 bases separating them. Findings of the study overall: Averaging showed that CD8+ T cells had more expanded clones than CD4+ did. Antigen specificity remained undetermined for the expanded peripheral T cells.

As concerns this clone: Its target is not known.

The chain is built from TRBV11-2 and TRBJ2-7, with D tentatively TRBD2 (6 bases). The sequence derives from an adult with an advanced solid tumor such as melanoma, head and neck, liver or kidney cancer. The sample here was CD4+ or CD8+ T cells sorted from blood, taken in a trial of the OX40 agonist ivuxolimab. The CDR3 sequence: CATKEGLPEQYF. CDR3 nucleotide sequence: TGTGCCACCAAGGAGGGCCTCCCCGAGCAGTACTTC. Full variable domain (rest looked up from reference TRBV11-2 and TRBJ2-7): EAGVAQSPRYKIIEKRQSVAFWCNPISGHATLYWYQQILGQGPKLLIQFQNNGVVDDSQLPKDRFSAERLKGVDSTLKIQPAKLEDSAVYLCATKEGLPEQYFGPGTRLTVT.